This T cell receptor beta chain comes out of a study of cytomegalovirus exposure and HLA in healthy donors. Regarding the study as a whole: Previous analysis showed most TCR beta V segments were productive about 90% or about 30% of the time.

Germline loops: CDR1 SEHNR, CDR2 FQNEAQ (reference sequence). The CDR3 runs to 16 residues. V gave up 5 bases and J gave up 10 bases, with 26 bases separating them. As for this clone: Its antigen is not known.

The PCR had 60 Vbeta and 13 Jbeta primers. Data came from immunoSEQ multiplex PCR; TCRdb stores just in-frame clones and leaves some out. The table shows some 190,000 clones, with roughly 80% occurring only once. This TCR derives from a woman between 45 and 60 years old in good health and CMV-seronegative. Sequences were obtained from PBMCs. The chain couples TRBV7-9 to TRBJ2-5; the D gene is possibly TRBD2 (5 bases). CDR3 DNA: TGTGCCAGCAGCCCGGCCGTTTCAGAGCCGGGTGAGGGCCAGTACTTC. Translation gives CASSPAVSEPGEGQYF.